Following are 9 T cell receptor beta chains from one sample sequenced in a study of T cells in Graves' hyperthyroidism and ophthalmopathy. RNA transcripts gave rise to amplified TCR beta CDR3 regions. First-round RT-PCR with HTBI primers amplified the TCR CDR3 region. TCRdb re-called the multiplex PCR reads through MiXCR, storing one row per CDR3 protein. The sample includes 300,000 or so distinct CDR3 sequences, approximately 22% of them seen just once. Sequenced sample: blood. The receptors come from a woman aged 45-65 years with Graves' hyperthyroidism.

The V call is TRBV4-1, the J call TRBJ1-5; possible D gene TRBD1, 5 bases. This CDR3 is built from 15 residues. V was shortened by 1 base and J by 6 bases, with 13 bases between the two germline ends. The germline CDR1 and CDR2 sequences are MGHRA and YSYEKL. CDR3 DNA sequence: TGCGCCAGCAGCCAAGTCCGGGACGGGGGTCAGCCCCAGCATTTT. Translating it yields CASSQVRDGGQPQHF.

There are many counts of this clonotype. The chain combines TRBV20-1 with TRBJ2-1; D possibly corresponds to TRBD1 (6 bases). The V end was cut by 5 bases, the J end by 10 bases, with 18 bases between. This CDR3 is 13 amino acids long. Germline CDR1 is DFQATT and CDR2 is SNEGSKA (reference sequence). The CDR3 here is CSAFSPTDREQFF. CDR3 DNA: TGCAGTGCTTTTTCCCCCACCGACAGGGAGCAGTTCTTC.

This clonotype was observed at least ten times. The chain couples TRBV28 to TRBJ2-2; 7 nucleotides line up with TRBD1. The CDR3 has 15 amino acids. The germline CDR1 and CDR2 sequences are MDHEN and SYDVKM. V trimming: 7 bases; J trimming: 1 base; junction bases outside the gene matches: 6. DNA for the CDR3: TGTGCCAGCATTCCGGGGACAGAGAACACCGGGGAGCTGTTTTTT. Protein: CASIPGTENTGELFF.

There are many counts of this clonotype. This chain joins TRBV20-1 and TRBJ2-1, with D unclear. Germline CDR1 reads DFQATT; CDR2 reads SNEGSKA (reference sequence). V gave up 3 bases and J gave up 3 bases, with 18 bases separating them. The CDR3 is 16 residues long. The CDR3 sequence is CSARSTAQPDYNEQFF. CDR3 in DNA: TGCAGTGCTAGGAGTACTGCTCAGCCGGACTACAATGAGCAGTTCTTC.

There are many counts of this clonotype. The rearrangement links TRBV20-1 to TRBJ1-1; 8 bases agree with TRBD1. The CDR3 loop spans 14 amino acids. Germline values: CDR1 DFQATT, CDR2 SNEGSKA (reference sequence). The trim removed 6 bases at V and 4 bases at J, leaving 10 bases unmatched. The CDR3 sequence: CSAEKDRGGTEAFF. Written as DNA, the CDR3 is TGCAGTGCAGAAAAAGACAGGGGTGGCACTGAAGCTTTCTTT.

This clonotype was counted many times. The chain has TRBV3-1 and TRBJ1-5; D gene uncertain. This CDR3 has 12 amino acids. In germline, CDR1 is LGHDT, CDR2 YNNKEL (reference sequence). V shed 3 bases and J shed 3 bases, with 3 bases lying between them. The CDR3 nucleotides are TGTGCCAGCAGCCACTTCAATCAGCCCCAGCATTTT. This encodes CASSHFNQPQHF.

This clonotype appeared once. The genes are TRBV2 and TRBJ1-1, with D perhaps TRBD1 (6 bases). The CDR3 loop spans 14 amino acids. The V and J ends lost 4 bases and 3 bases respectively, with 12 bases between them. Per germline, CDR1 SNHLY and CDR2 FYNNEI. CDR3 nucleotide sequence: TGTGCCAGCAGTGTGACGGGGGCGTACACTGAAGCTTTCTTT. This encodes CASSVTGAYTEAFF.

This clonotype was counted at least ten times. This sequence joins TRBV7-8 and TRBJ1-5; D may be TRBD1 (5 bases). V lost 5 bases, J lost 0 bases, and 14 bases lay in between. The CDR3 extends over 16 amino acids. The germline V gene has CDR1 SGHVS and CDR2 FQNEAQ. CDR3 sequence: CASSLSGGVSNQPQHF. Written as DNA, the CDR3 is TGTGCCAGCAGCCTAAGCGGGGGGGTTAGCAATCAGCCCCAGCATTTT. Full variable domain (remainder filled in from reference TRBV7-8 and TRBJ1-5): GAGVSQSPRYKVAKRGQDVALRCDPISGHVSLFWYQQALGQGPEFLTYFQNEAQLDKSGLPSDRFFAERPEGSVSTLKIQRTQQEDSAVYLCASSLSGGVSNQPQHFGDGTRLSIL.

This clonotype turned up a few times. The chain's CDR3 is CASRRGGQTGELFF. The DNA for the CDR3 is TGTGCCAGCAGGCGGGGGGGCCAAACCGGGGAGCTGTTTTTT. This sequence joins TRBV12-3 or TRBV12-4 and TRBJ2-2, with TRBD2 identical over 9 bases. Trimming cost V 6 bases and J 5 bases; bases outside gene matches: 4. The CDR3 consists of 14 residues.